This TCR beta chain appears in the sequencing data of a study of shared clonotypes between healthy human individuals. The CDR3 sequence is 14 residues long. Germline V lookup: CDR1 SGHNT, CDR2 YENEEA. V lost 5 bases to trimming and J lost 4 bases; unmatched junction nucleotides: 7. The method was immunoSEQ multiplex PCR; TCRdb's version includes in-frame clones alone and lacks a portion of them. The sample has around 550,000 clones, 90% to 96% seen once. The receptor's source is a woman younger than 45 in good health. The chain employs TRBV11-3 and TRBJ1-1; 7 bases map to TRBD1. Material for sequencing was naive CD4+ T cells sorted from blood. The subset denotes: CD45RA+ positively selected. CDR3 loop: CASSPTGRVTEAFF. CDR3 in DNA: TGTGCCAGCAGCCCGACAGGGAGGGTCACTGAAGCTTTCTTT. Combining the CDR3 with reference TRBV11-3 and TRBJ1-1 gives the whole variable domain EAGVVQSPRYKIIEKKQPVAFWCNPISGHNTLYWYLQNLGQGPELLIRYENEEAVDDSQLPKDRFSAERLKGVDSTLKIQPAELGDSAVYLCASSPTGRVTEAFFGQGTRLTVV.